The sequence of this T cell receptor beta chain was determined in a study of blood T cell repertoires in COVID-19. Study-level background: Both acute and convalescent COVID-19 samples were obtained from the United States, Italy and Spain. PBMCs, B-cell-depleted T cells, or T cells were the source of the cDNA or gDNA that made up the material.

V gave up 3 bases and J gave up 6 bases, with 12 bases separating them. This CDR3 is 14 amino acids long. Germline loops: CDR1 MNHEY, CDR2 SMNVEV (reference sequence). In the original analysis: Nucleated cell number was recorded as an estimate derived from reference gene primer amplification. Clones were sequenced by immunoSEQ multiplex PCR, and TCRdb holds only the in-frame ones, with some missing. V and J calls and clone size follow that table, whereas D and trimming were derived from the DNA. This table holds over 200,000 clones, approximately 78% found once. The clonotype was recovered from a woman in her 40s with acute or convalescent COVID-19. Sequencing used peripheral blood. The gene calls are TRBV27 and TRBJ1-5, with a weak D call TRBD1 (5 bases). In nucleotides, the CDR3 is TGTGCCAGCAGTTTTCGGGGGATCGGTCAGCCCCAGCATTTT. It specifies CASSFRGIGQPQHF.